The source of this TCR beta chain is a study of T cell repertoires in breast cancer. In the study overall: Tumors, lymph nodes and blood came from breast cancer patients, plus healthy blood. Nine healthy donors served as controls.

Paired alpha-beta TCRs of CD8+ T cells were analyzed by expanded emulsion RT-PCR. Positively selected CD8+ T cells rested overnight with about 10 IU/mL IL-2 before emulsion RT-PCR. V gave up 5 bases and J gave up 1 base; unmatched junction bases: 2. The CDR3 extends over 15 amino acids. Germline V lookup: CDR1 MGHRA, CDR2 YSYEKL. Unpaired genes were suppressed by blocking oligonucleotides during a second nested PCR. TCRdb recomputed calls from the emulsion pairing reads with MiXCR, one row per CDR3 protein. The sample has roughly 40,000 distinct CDR3 sequences, less than 55% seen once. The chain recombines TRBV4-1 with TRBJ2-3; 11 bases align to TRBD1. The sample comprised CD8+ T cells. The receptor was derived from a pool of human donors with breast cancer or a healthy control (not recorded which). The DNA of the CDR3 is TGCGCCAGCAGCGGACAGGGGGCTCGCACAGATACGCAGTATTTT. Its protein product is CASSGQGARTDTQYF.